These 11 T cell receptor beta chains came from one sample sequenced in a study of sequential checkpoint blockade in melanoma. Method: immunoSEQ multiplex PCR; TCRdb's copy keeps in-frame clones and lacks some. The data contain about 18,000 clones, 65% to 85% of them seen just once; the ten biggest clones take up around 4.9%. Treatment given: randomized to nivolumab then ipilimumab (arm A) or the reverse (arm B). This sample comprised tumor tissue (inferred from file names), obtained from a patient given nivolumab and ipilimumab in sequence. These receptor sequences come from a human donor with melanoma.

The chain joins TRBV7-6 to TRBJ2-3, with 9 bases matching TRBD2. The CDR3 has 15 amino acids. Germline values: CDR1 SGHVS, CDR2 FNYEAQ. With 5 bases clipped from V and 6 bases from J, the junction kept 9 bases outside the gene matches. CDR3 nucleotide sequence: TGTGCCAGCAGCACATTAGCGGGAGTATCCGATACGCAGTATTTT. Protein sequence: CASSTLAGVSDTQYF.

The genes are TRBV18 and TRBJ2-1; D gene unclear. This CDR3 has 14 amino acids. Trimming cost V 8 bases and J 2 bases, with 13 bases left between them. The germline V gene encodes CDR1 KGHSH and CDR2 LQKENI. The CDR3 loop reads CASREPGPYNEQFF. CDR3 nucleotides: TGTGCCAGCCGCGAGCCAGGTCCCTACAATGAGCAGTTCTTC.

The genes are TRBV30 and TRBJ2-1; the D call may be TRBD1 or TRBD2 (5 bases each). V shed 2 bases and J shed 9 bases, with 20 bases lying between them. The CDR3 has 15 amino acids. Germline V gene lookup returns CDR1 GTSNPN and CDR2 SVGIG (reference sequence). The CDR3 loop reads CAWSRGGLRQGEQFF. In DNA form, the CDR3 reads TGTGCCTGGAGTCGGGGCGGGTTACGTCAGGGTGAGCAGTTCTTC. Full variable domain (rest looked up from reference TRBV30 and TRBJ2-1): SQTIHQWPATLVQPVGSPLSLECTVEGTSNPNLYWYRQAAGRGLQLLFYSVGIGQISSEVPQNLSASRPQDRQFILSSKKLLLSDSGFYLCAWSRGGLRQGEQFFGPGTRLTVL.

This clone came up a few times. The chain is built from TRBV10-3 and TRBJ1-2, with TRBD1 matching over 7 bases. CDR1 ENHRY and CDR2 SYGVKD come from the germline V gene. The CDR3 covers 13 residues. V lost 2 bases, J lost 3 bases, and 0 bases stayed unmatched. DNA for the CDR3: TGTGCCATCAGTGAGGGGACAGACTATGGCTACACCTTC. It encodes CAISEGTDYGYTF.

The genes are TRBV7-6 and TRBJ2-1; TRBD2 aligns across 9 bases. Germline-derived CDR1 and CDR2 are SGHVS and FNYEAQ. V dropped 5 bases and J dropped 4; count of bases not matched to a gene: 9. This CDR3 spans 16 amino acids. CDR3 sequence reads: CASSKEAGGAYNEQFF. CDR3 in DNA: TGTGCCAGCAGCAAGGAAGCGGGAGGTGCTTACAATGAGCAGTTCTTC.

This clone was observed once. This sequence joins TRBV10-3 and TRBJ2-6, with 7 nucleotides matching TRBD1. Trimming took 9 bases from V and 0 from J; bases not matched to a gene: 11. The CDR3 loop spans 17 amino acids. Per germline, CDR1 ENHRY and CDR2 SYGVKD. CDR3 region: CAIWSGTDVSGANVLTF. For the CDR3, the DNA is TGTGCCATTTGGTCCGGGACAGACGTCTCTGGGGCCAACGTCCTGACTTTC.

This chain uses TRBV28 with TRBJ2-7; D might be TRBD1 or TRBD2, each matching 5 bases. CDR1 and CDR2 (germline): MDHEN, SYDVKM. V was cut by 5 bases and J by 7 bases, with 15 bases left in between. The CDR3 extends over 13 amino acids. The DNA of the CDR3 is TGTGCCAGCAGTCCAGGCGCCGAGGGGGAGCAGTACTTC. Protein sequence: CASSPGAEGEQYF.

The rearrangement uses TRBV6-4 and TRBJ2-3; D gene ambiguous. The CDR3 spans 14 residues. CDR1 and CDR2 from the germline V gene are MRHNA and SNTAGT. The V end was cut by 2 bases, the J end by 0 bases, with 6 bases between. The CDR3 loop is CASSDDHSTDTQYF. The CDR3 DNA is TGTGCCAGCAGTGACGACCACAGCACAGATACGCAGTATTTT.

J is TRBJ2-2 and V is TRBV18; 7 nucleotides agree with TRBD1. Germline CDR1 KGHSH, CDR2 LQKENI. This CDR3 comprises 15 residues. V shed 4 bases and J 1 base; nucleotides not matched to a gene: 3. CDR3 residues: CASSRTGQNTGELFF. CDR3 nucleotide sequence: TGTGCCAGCTCACGGACAGGCCAGAACACCGGGGAGCTGTTTTTT.

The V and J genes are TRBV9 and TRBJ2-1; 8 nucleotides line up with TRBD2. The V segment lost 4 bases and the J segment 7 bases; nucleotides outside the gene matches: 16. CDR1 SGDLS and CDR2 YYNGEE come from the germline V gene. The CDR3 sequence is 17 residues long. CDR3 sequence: CASSSTHGASGWNEQFF. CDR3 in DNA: TGTGCCAGCAGCTCCACTCACGGGGCTAGCGGGTGGAATGAGCAGTTCTTC.

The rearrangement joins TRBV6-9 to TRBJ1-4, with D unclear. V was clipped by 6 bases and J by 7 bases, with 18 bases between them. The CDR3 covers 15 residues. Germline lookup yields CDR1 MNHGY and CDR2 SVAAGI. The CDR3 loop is CASRDQAALGEKLFF. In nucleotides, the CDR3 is TGTGCCAGCAGAGACCAGGCGGCTCTGGGTGAAAAACTGTTTTTT.